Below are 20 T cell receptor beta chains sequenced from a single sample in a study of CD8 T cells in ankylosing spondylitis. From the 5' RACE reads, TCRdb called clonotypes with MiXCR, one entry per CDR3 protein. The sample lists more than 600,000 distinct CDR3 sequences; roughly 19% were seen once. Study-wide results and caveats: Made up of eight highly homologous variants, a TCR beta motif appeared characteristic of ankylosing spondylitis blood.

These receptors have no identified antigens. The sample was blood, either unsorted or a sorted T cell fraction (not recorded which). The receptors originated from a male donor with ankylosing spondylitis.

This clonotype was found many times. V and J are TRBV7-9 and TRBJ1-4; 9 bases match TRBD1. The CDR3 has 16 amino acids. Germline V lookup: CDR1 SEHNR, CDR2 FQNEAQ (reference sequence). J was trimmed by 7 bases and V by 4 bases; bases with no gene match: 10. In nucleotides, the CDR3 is TGTGCCAGCAGCTCCGGCGGGACAGGGAGGACTGAAAAACTGTTTTTT. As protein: CASSSGGTGRTEKLFF.

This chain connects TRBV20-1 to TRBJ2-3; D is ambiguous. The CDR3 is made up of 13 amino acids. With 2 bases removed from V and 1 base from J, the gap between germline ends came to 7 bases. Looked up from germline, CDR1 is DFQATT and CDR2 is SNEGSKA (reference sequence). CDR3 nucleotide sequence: TGCAGTGCTAGATTTAAAGGCACAGATACGCAGTATTTT. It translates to CSARFKGTDTQYF.

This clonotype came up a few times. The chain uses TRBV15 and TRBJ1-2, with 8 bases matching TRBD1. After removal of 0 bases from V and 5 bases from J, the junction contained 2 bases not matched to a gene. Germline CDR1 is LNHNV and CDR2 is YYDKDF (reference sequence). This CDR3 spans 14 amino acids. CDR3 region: CATSRDQGAYGYTF. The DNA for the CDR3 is TGTGCCACCAGCAGAGATCAGGGGGCTTATGGCTACACCTTC.

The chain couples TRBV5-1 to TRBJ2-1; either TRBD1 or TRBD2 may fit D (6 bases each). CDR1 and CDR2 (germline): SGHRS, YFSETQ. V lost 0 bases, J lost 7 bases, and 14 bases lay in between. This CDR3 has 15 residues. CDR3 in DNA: TGCGCCAGCAGCTTGGACGGGAGAAGGGGGAATGAGCAGTTCTTC. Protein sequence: CASSLDGRRGNEQFF.

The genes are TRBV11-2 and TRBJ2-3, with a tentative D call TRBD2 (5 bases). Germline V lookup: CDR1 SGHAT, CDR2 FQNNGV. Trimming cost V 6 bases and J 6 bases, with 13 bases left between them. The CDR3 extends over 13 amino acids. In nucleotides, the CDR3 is TGTGCCAGCAGAGGCGGGCCACGGGATACGCAGTATTTT. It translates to CASRGGPRDTQYF.

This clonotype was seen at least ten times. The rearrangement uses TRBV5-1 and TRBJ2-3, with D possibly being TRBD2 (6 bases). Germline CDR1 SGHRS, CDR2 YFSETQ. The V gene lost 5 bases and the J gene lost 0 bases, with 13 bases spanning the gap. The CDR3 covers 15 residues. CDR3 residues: CASRAGSSSTDTQYF. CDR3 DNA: TGCGCCAGCAGGGCGGGATCCTCTAGCACAGATACGCAGTATTTT.

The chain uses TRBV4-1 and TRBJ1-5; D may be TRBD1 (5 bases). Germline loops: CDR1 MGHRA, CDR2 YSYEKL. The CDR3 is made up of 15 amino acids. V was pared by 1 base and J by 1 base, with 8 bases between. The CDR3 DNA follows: TGCGCCAGCAGCCAAGTGGGGGAAAGCAATCAGCCCCAGCATTTT. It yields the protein CASSQVGESNQPQHF.

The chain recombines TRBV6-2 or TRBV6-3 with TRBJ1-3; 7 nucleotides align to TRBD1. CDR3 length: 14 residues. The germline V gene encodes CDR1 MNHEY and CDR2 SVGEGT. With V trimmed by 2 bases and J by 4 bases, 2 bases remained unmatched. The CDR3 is CASSYGTAGNTIYF. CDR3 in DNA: TGTGCCAGCAGTTACGGGACAGCGGGAAACACCATATATTTT.

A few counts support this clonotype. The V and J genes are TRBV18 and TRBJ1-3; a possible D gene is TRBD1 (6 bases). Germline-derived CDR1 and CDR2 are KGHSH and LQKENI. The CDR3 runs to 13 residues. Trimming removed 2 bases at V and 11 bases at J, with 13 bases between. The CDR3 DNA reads TGTGCCAGCTCACCAAACAGGGAAGGGTCCATATATTTT. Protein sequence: CASSPNREGSIYF.

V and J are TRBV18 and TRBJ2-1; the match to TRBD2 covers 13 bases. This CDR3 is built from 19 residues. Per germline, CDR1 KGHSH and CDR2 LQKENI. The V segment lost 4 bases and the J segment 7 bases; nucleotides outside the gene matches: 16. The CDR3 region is CASSRPGLAGLLTGNEQFF. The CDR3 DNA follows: TGTGCCAGCTCACGACCGGGACTAGCGGGACTACTGACTGGAAATGAGCAGTTCTTC.

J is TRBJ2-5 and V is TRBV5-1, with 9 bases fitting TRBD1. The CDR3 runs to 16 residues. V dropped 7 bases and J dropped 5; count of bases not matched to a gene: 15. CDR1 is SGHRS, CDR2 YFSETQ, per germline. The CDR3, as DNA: TGCGCCAGCTCCCCCTTCGGGTTTGGACAGGGGGAGACCCAGTACTTC. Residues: CASSPFGFGQGETQYF.

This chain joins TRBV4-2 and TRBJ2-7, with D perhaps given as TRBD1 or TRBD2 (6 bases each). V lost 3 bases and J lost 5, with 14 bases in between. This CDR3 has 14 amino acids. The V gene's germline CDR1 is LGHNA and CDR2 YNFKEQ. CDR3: CASSQWGALDEQYF. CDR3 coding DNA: TGTGCCAGCAGCCAGTGGGGGGCCTTAGACGAGCAGTACTTC.

CDR3: CASSTGAGYGYTF. The CDR3 region has the DNA TGTGCCAGCAGTACAGGGGCTGGCTATGGCTACACCTTC. The genes are TRBV12-3 or TRBV12-4 and TRBJ1-2; 7 nucleotides align to TRBD1. After removal of 5 bases from V and 4 bases from J, the junction contained 4 bases not matched to a gene. This CDR3 comprises 13 residues.

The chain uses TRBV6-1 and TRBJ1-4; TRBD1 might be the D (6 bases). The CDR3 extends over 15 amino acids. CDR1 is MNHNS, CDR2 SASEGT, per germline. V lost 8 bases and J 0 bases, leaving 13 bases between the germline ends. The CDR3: CASGQQGSTNEKLFF. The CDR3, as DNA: TGTGCCAGCGGCCAGCAGGGGTCAACTAATGAAAAACTGTTTTTT.

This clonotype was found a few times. CDR3 DNA sequence: TGTGCCAGCAGCTTGGATGGGGCCAACGTCCTGACTTTC. Its translation: CASSLDGANVLTF. This chain links TRBV5-5 with TRBJ2-6; D not resolved. Between the trimmed V and J ends, which lost 0 bases and 3 bases, there was a span of 1 base. The CDR3 extends over 13 amino acids. The V gene's germline CDR1 is SGHKS and CDR2 YYEKEE (reference sequence).

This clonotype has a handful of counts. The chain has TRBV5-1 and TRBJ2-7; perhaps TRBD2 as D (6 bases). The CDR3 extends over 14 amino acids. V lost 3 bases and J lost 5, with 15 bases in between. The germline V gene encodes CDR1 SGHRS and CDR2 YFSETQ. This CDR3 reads CASSSGTPGDEQYF. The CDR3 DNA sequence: TGCGCCAGCAGCTCCGGGACGCCGGGAGACGAGCAGTACTTC.

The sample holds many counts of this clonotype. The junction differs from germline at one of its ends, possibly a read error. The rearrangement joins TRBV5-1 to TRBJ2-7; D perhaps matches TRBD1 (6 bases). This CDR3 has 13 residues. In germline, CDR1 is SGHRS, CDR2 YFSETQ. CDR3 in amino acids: CASSLDRTYEQYF. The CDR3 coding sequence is TGTGCCAGCAGCTTAGACAGGACCTACGAGCAGTACTTC.

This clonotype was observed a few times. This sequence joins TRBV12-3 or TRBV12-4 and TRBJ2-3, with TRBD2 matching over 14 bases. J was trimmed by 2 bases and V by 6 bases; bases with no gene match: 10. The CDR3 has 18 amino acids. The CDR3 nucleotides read TGTGCCAGCAGCTCCGGGACTAGCGGGAGCAGGGTCACAGATACGCAGTATTTT. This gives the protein CASSSGTSGSRVTDTQYF.

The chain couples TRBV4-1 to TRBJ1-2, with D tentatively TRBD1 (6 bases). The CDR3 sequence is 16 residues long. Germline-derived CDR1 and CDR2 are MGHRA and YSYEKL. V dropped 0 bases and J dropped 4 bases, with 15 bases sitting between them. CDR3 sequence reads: CASSQEQVRGVYGYTF. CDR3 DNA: TGCGCCAGCAGCCAAGAGCAAGTAAGGGGGGTCTATGGCTACACCTTC.

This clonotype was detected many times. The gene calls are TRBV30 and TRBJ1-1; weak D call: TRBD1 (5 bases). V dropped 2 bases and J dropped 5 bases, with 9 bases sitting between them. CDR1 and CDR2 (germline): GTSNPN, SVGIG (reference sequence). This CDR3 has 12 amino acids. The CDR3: CAWSTGGTEAFF. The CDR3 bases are TGTGCCTGGAGTACTGGGGGGACTGAAGCTTTCTTT.